This TCR beta chain emerged from a study of cytomegalovirus exposure and HLA in healthy donors. Researchers ran the PCR with 60 Vbeta and 13 Jbeta primers. Assay: immunoSEQ multiplex PCR; the TCRdb copy retains only in-frame clones and omits some. This table holds more than 95,000 clones, 60% to 75% found once. Notes on this clone: Within the sample, other DNA sequences also encode this same CDR3.

Germline loops: CDR1 LGHNA, CDR2 YSLEER. This CDR3 is built from 16 residues. V lost 3 bases, J lost 6 bases, and 12 bases stayed unmatched. This chain uses TRBV4-3 with TRBJ2-3; 7 bases are shared with TRBD2. The sample consisted of PBMCs. The clonotype originates from a female donor in good health and CMV-seropositive. The CDR3 loop is CASSQDRGGGGDTQYF. For the CDR3, the DNA is TGCGCCAGCAGCCAGGATAGGGGCGGGGGAGGGGATACGCAGTATTTT.